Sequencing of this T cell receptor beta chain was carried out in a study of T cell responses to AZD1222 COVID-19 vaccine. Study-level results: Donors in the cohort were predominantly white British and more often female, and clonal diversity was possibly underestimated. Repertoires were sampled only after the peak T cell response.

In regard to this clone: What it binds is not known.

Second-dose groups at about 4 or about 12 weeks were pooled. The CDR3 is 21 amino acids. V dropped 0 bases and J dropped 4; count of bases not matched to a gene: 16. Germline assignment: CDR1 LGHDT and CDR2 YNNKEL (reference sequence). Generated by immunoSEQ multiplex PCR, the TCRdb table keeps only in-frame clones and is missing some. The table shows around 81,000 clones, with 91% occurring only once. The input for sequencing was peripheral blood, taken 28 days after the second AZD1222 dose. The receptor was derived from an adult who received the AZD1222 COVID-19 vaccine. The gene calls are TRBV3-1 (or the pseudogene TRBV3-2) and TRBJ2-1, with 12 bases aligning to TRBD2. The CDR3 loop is CASSQEVAELAGGRRYNEQFF. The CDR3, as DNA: TGTGCCAGCAGCCAAGAGGTGGCGGAACTAGCGGGAGGCAGGCGGTACAATGAGCAGTTCTTC.